This TCR beta chain was recovered during a study of T cells in Graves' hyperthyroidism and ophthalmopathy. CDR3 length: 11 residues. V was trimmed by 8 bases and J by 2 bases, leaving 7 bases between them. TCR beta CDR3 sequences were amplified from RNA transcripts. TCR CDR3 regions were first amplified by RT-PCR with HTBI primers. TCRdb ran MiXCR on the multiplex PCR reads and lists one entry per CDR3 protein. The sample contains 500,000 to 550,000 distinct CDR3 sequences, roughly 20% of which appear only once. This clonotype was detected many times. Material: blood. The origin of this receptor is a man younger than 35 with Graves' hyperthyroidism. The genes are TRBV12-3 or TRBV12-4 and TRBJ2-7; D is ambiguous. CDR3 in amino acids: CASAQTYEQYF. CDR3 bases: TGTGCCAGCGCCCAAACCTACGAGCAGTACTTC.